This T cell receptor (beta chain) derives from a study of T cell repertoires in cytomegalovirus infection. Overall study context: Public TCR beta signatures were indicative of both CMV infection and a matching HLA type.

This clonotype was observed at least ten times. The antigen is undetermined. Germline V gives CDR1 MNHNS, CDR2 SASEGT. V gave up 3 bases and J gave up 0 bases, with 6 bases separating them. The CDR3 loop spans 14 amino acids. Each CDR3 protein is one row after TCRdb ran MiXCR on the reads. The sample shows around 210,000 distinct CDR3 sequences, roughly 6.5% of them seen only once. Study-wide findings and caveats: The study found HLA-C-restricted CMV-specific TCR beta clonotypes dominating the ex vivo response. Cumulated frequencies of public TCR beta families served to identify carriers of CMV plus the relevant HLA.

V and J are TRBV6-1 and TRBJ1-3; D unclear. The source is a human donor in good health (CMV status not recorded). Some clones in this sample may be carry-over from other donors' samples. Source material: PBMCs. CDR3: CASSDVTSGNTIYF. The CDR3 bases are TGTGCCAGCAGTGACGTCACCTCTGGAAACACCATATATTTT.